A single sample is the source of the 12 T cell receptor beta chains below, sequenced in a study of T-cell memory formation after mild COVID-19. MiXCR, applied by TCRdb to the 5' RACE reads, yields one record per CDR3 protein. The top ten clones hold approximately 12% of a sample with under 50,000 distinct CDR3 sequences, about a tenth of them seen once. Sequencing used PBMCs or a T cell subset sorted from them (not recorded which). These receptors all stem from an adult woman who had mild COVID-19 (a few samples of this study predate the infection). Cell type and time point are not known.

V and J are TRBV29-1 and TRBJ1-1; D is unresolved. V was clipped by 6 bases and J by 0 bases, with 11 bases between them. Per germline, CDR1 SQVTM and CDR2 ANQGSEA. The CDR3 covers 13 residues. CDR3 nucleotide sequence: TGCAGCGTCGCCGCGCAGATGAACACTGAAGCTTTCTTT. This codes for CSVAAQMNTEAFF.

The rearrangement uses TRBV7-3 and TRBJ2-4; D assignment may be TRBD1 or TRBD2 (6 bases each). Germline loops: CDR1 SGHTA, CDR2 FQGTGA. The CDR3 runs to 15 residues. Trimming removed 5 bases from V and 8 bases from J, with 19 bases in between. CDR3 sequence reads: CASSPLGGPGDIQYF. The DNA of the CDR3 is TGTGCCAGCAGCCCCCTAGGGGGGCCTGGGGACATTCAGTACTTC.

This clonotype has ten or more counts. This chain links TRBV7-2 with TRBJ2-1; 7 bases are shared with TRBD1. The germline V gene has CDR1 SGHTA and CDR2 FQGNSA. With V trimmed by 4 bases and J by 4 bases, 4 bases remained unmatched. The CDR3 sequence is 14 residues long. The CDR3 loop reads CASSYPGQYNEQFF. The CDR3, as DNA: TGTGCCAGCAGCTACCCGGGACAGTACAATGAGCAGTTCTTC.

This clonotype has only a few counts. This chain joins TRBV7-9 and TRBJ2-1; D is possibly TRBD1 or TRBD2 (6 bases each). The germline V gene encodes CDR1 SEHNR and CDR2 FQNEAQ (reference sequence). Between the trimmed V and J ends, which lost 3 bases and 9 bases, there was a span of 9 bases. There are 12 residues in the CDR3. CDR3: CASSFGGGEQFF. CDR3 bases: TGTGCCAGCAGCTTCGGGGGCGGTGAGCAGTTCTTC. The whole variable domain, filled in from reference TRBV7-9 and TRBJ2-1, reads DTGVSQNPRHKITKRGQNVTFRCDPISEHNRLYWYRQTLGQGPEFLTYFQNEAQLEKSRLLSDRFSAERPKGSFSTLEIQRTEQGDSAMYLCASSFGGGEQFFGPGTRLTVL.

This clonotype appeared many times. The chain couples TRBV5-1 to TRBJ2-5, with 7 bases aligning to TRBD1. The CDR3 loop spans 15 amino acids. J lost 3 bases, V lost 4 bases, and 9 bases had no gene match. CDR1 and CDR2 (germline): SGHRS, YFSETQ. CDR3 protein: CASSRSSTGKETQYF. In DNA, the CDR3 is TGCGCCAGCAGCCGTTCTTCGACAGGGAAAGAGACCCAGTACTTC.

The sample holds a few counts of this clonotype. The chain joins TRBV20-1 to TRBJ1-1; TRBD1 might be the D (5 bases). Trimming cost V 5 bases and J 4 bases, with 11 bases left between them. This CDR3 contains 12 residues. Per the germline V gene, CDR1 is DFQATT and CDR2 is SNEGSKA (reference sequence). The CDR3: CSARPGGTEAFF. Here the CDR3 DNA reads TGCAGTGCTCGGCCCGGGGGCACTGAAGCTTTCTTT.

The sample holds one count of this clonotype. This sequence joins TRBV18 and TRBJ1-1; TRBD1 matches at 10 bases. Trimming at V came to 1 base and at J to 12 bases, leaving 5 bases not matched to a gene. The V gene's germline CDR1 is KGHSH and CDR2 LQKENI. The CDR3 sequence is 13 residues long. CDR3 amino acids: CASSPQGTGVPFF. CDR3 nucleotides: TGTGCCAGCTCACCACAGGGGACAGGGGTTCCTTTCTTT.

The rearrangement links TRBV5-1 to TRBJ2-5, with D tentatively TRBD1 or TRBD2 (5 bases each). Trimming removed 3 bases from V and 1 base from J, with 16 bases in between. The length of the CDR3 is 16 residues. Germline loops: CDR1 SGHRS, CDR2 YFSETQ. The DNA for the CDR3 is TGCGCCAGCAGCTGGGGCCTTTTCGGGACCCAAGAGACCCAGTACTTC. Its translation: CASSWGLFGTQETQYF. Combining the CDR3 with reference TRBV5-1 and TRBJ2-5 gives the whole variable domain KAGVTQTPRYLIKTRGQQVTLSCSPISGHRSVSWYQQTPGQGLQFLFEYFSETQRNKGNFPGRFSGRQFSNSRSEMNVSTLELGDSALYLCASSWGLFGTQETQYFGPGTRLLVL.

V is TRBV12-3 or TRBV12-4 and J is TRBJ1-2, with a weak D call TRBD1 (5 bases). This CDR3 contains 13 residues. Trimming cost V 6 bases and J 4 bases, with 12 bases left between them. This CDR3 is CASSPGPGYGYTF. The CDR3 nucleotides read TGTGCCAGCAGCCCGGGGCCCGGCTATGGCTACACCTTC.

This clonotype was seen a few times. This rearrangement joins TRBV20-1 to TRBJ2-7; D possibly corresponds to TRBD2 (5 bases). The germline CDR1 and CDR2 sequences are DFQATT and SNEGSKA (reference sequence). The CDR3 runs to 14 residues. V lost 6 bases, J lost 2 bases, and 17 bases lay in between. CDR3: CSASEGLLTYEQYF. Written as DNA, the CDR3 is TGCAGTGCCTCGGAAGGACTTCTGACCTACGAGCAGTACTTC.

The V and J genes are TRBV6-2 or TRBV6-3 and TRBJ2-1, with D hard to call. Germline CDR1 MNHEY, CDR2 SVGEGT. The CDR3 sequence is 13 residues long. The ends were cut back, 6 bases at V and 4 bases at J, with 10 bases in the middle. The CDR3 sequence: CASSLIKYNEQFF. Here the CDR3 DNA reads TGTGCCAGCAGCCTCATCAAGTACAATGAGCAGTTCTTC.

There are a few counts of this clonotype. The V and J genes are TRBV6-1 and TRBJ2-7; unclear D gene. Germline V CDR1 and CDR2: MNHNS, SASEGT. The CDR3 runs to 12 residues. V was shortened by 5 bases and J by 1 base, with 6 bases between the two germline ends. The CDR3 is CASSKISYEQYF. The CDR3 DNA follows: TGTGCCAGCAGTAAGATTTCCTACGAGCAGTACTTC.